This entry is about one TCR beta chain. The sample is drawn from a study of T cells after yellow fever vaccination. 5'RACE template switching added a universal primer site and UMIs to TCR cDNA. TCRdb re-analysed the 5' RACE reads in MiXCR, keeping a single row per CDR3 protein. The sample contains 60,000 to 75,000 distinct CDR3 sequences, 6.5% of which appear only once. Deletions cut 7 bases from V and 0 bases from J, with 6 bases between. CDR3 size: 12 residues. CDR1 and CDR2 from the germline V gene are SGHVS and FQNEAQ. The genes are TRBV7-8 and TRBJ1-1; the D is unclear. This clonotype was sampled from a man younger than 35 who received the YFV17D yellow fever vaccine. The sample here was CD8+ T cells sorted from PBMCs, taken roughly seven weeks after the first yellow fever vaccination. The CDR3, as DNA: TGTGCCAGCACCGAAATGAACACTGAAGCTTTCTTT. As protein: CASTEMNTEAFF. Filled out from reference TRBV7-8 and TRBJ1-1, the complete variable domain reads GAGVSQSPRYKVAKRGQDVALRCDPISGHVSLFWYQQALGQGPEFLTYFQNEAQLDKSGLPSDRFFAERPEGSVSTLKIQRTQQEDSAVYLCASTEMNTEAFFGQGTRLTVV.